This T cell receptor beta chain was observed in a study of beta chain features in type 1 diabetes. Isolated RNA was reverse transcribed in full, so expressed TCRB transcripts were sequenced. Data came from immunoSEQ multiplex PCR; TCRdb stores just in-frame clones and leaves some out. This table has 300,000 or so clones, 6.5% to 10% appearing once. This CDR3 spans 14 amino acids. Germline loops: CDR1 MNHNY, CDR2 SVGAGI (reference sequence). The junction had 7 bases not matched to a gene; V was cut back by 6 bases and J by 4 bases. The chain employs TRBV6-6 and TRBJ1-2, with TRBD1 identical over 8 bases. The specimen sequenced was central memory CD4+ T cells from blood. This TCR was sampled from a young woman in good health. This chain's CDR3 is CASRLDRGTYGYTF. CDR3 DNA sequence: TGTGCCAGCAGACTCGACAGGGGCACCTATGGCTACACCTTC.